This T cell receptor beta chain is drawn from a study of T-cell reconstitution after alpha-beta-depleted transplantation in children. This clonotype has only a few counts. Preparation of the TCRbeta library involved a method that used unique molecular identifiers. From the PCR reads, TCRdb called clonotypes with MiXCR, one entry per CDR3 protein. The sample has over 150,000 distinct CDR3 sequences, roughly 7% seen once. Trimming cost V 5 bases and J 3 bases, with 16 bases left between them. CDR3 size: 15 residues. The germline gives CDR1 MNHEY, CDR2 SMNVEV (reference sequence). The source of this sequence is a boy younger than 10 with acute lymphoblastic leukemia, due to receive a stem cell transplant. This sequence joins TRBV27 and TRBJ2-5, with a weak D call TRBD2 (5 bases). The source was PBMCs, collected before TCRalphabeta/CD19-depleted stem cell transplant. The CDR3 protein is CASSPGLARKETQYF. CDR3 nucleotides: TGTGCCAGCAGTCCCGGGCTAGCTAGGAAAGAGACCCAGTACTTC.